Following are 26 T cell receptor beta chains from one sample sequenced in a study of T cells in Graves' hyperthyroidism and ophthalmopathy. From RNA transcripts, TCR beta CDR3 regions were amplified. The TCR CDR3 first-round RT-PCR relied on the HTBI primer set. TCRdb fed the multiplex PCR reads into MiXCR, producing one record per CDR3 protein. The sample holds 300,000 to 450,000 distinct CDR3 sequences, 25% seen once. The sequenced sample was blood. All receptors derive from a man between 50 and 59 years old with Graves' hyperthyroidism.

J is TRBJ1-5 and V is TRBV6-7, with D hard to call. TRBV6-7 is flagged as an ORF with uncertain function. Trimming shortened V by 9 bases and J by 3 bases, and 24 bases separated the two germline ends. The CDR3 sequence is 17 residues long. CDR3 sequence: CARVYMKEPGDNQPQHF. As DNA, the CDR3 is TGTGCCAGAGTCTACATGAAAGAACCGGGAGACAATCAGCCCCAGCATTTT.

This clonotype was detected ten times or more. This chain joins TRBV6-4 and TRBJ2-1; a possible D gene is TRBD2 (6 bases). Germline loops: CDR1 MRHNA, CDR2 SNTAGT. The CDR3 runs 14 residues. V lost 4 bases to trimming and J lost 9 bases, with 16 bases between them. CDR3 DNA sequence: TGTGCCAGCAGTGTATCTAGCGCGTTGGGTGAGCAGTTCTTC. Its translation: CASSVSSALGEQFF.

Points on this clonotype: Since a much larger clone is just one base distant, this may be a read error. The J gene is TRBJ1-1, the V gene TRBV5-4, with TRBD1 identical over 8 bases. The V segment lost 3 bases and the J segment 1 base; nucleotides outside the gene matches: 2. The CDR3 spans 14 residues. CDR1 and CDR2 (germline): SGHNT, YYREEE (reference sequence). In nucleotides, the CDR3 is TGTGCCAGCAGCTGGGGGACAGGGAACACTGAAGCTTTCTTT. Its translation is CASSWGTGNTEAFF.

The genes are TRBV6-5 and TRBJ2-4; TRBD1 matches 7 bases. The CDR3 length is 16 residues. From germline, CDR1 is MNHEY and CDR2 SVGAGI. With 3 bases clipped from V and 7 bases from J, the junction kept 12 bases outside the gene matches. For the CDR3, the DNA is TGTGCCAGCAGTTATCCCCCGGACAGGCCGCGGAACATTCAGTACTTC. It specifies CASSYPPDRPRNIQYF.

The rearrangement links TRBV12-5 to TRBJ1-1; TRBD1 is a possible D gene (5 bases). This CDR3 comprises 15 residues. Between the trimmed V and J ends, which lost 7 bases and 0 bases, there was a span of 15 bases. CDR1 is LGHNT, CDR2 FRNRAP, per germline. The CDR3 coding sequence is TGTGCTAGTGAACCTCCGGGACGGATGAACACTGAAGCTTTCTTT. Residues: CASEPPGRMNTEAFF.

The chain links TRBV7-8 to TRBJ2-3; the match to TRBD2 covers 10 bases. This CDR3 has 16 residues. Germline V gives CDR1 SGHVS, CDR2 FQNEAQ. V shed 5 bases, J shed 4 bases, and the junction held 9 bases outside the gene matches. The CDR3 sequence is CASSQGSGRGPDTQYF. The CDR3 nucleotides read TGTGCCAGCAGCCAAGGGAGCGGGAGGGGACCAGATACGCAGTATTTT. The full variable domain, completed using reference TRBV7-8 and TRBJ2-3, is GAGVSQSPRYKVAKRGQDVALRCDPISGHVSLFWYQQALGQGPEFLTYFQNEAQLDKSGLPSDRFFAERPEGSVSTLKIQRTQQEDSAVYLCASSQGSGRGPDTQYFGPGTRLTVL.

The rearrangement joins TRBV5-1 to TRBJ2-1; 8 bases map to TRBD1. The CDR3 spans 15 residues. V shed 5 bases and J 4 bases; nucleotides not matched to a gene: 8. CDR1 and CDR2 from the germline V gene are SGHRS and YFSETQ. Here the CDR3 reads CASRPGQGTYNEQFF. The CDR3 DNA follows: TGCGCCAGCAGACCCGGACAGGGAACGTACAATGAGCAGTTCTTC.

This clonotype has a handful of counts. This rearrangement joins TRBV6-1 to TRBJ2-5, with TRBD1 identical over 7 bases. Germline V gene lookup returns CDR1 MNHNS and CDR2 SASEGT. J gave up 0 bases and V 8 bases, and 9 bases lay outside the gene matches. This CDR3 contains 15 residues. The CDR3 DNA sequence: TGTGCCAGCGGGTCAACAGGGGTGTACCAAGAGACCCAGTACTTC. Amino acids: CASGSTGVYQETQYF.

This chain connects TRBV27 to TRBJ2-2; 11 bases are shared with TRBD2. The germline CDR1 and CDR2 sequences are MNHEY and SMNVEV (reference sequence). The CDR3 length is 18 residues. V lost 2 bases, J lost 0 bases, and 5 bases stayed unmatched. The CDR3 DNA sequence: TGTGCCAGCAGTTTAACTAGCGGGGGCCCCCCGAACACCGGGGAGCTGTTTTTT. This translates into CASSLTSGGPPNTGELFF.

The V gene is TRBV7-9, the J gene TRBJ2-1; D assignment may be TRBD1 or TRBD2 (6 bases each). V gave up 5 bases and J gave up 7 bases, with 21 bases separating them. The CDR3 sequence is 16 residues long. Germline loops: CDR1 SEHNR, CDR2 FQNEAQ (reference sequence). The CDR3 nucleotides are TGTGCCAGCAGCGTATCCTTAGGGGGAGGTAGTAATGAGCAGTTCTTC. Translation: CASSVSLGGGSNEQFF.

This sequence joins TRBV20-1 and TRBJ2-5, with D possibly matching TRBD1 (5 bases). Germline loops: CDR1 DFQATT, CDR2 SNEGSKA (reference sequence). V was clipped by 4 bases and J by 5 bases, with 11 bases between them. The CDR3 runs 12 residues. The CDR3 region is CSATAAGETQYF. CDR3 nucleotides: TGCAGTGCTACTGCAGCAGGGGAGACCCAGTACTTC.

This clonotype was recorded at least ten times. V gene TRBV18 combines with J gene TRBJ1-3; no firm D call. Trimming cost V 3 bases and J 4 bases, with 7 bases left between them. This CDR3 contains 13 residues. Per the germline V gene, CDR1 is KGHSH and CDR2 is LQKENI. The CDR3 DNA reads as TGTGCCAGCTCACCTTCGATAGGAAACACCATATATTTT. The encoded protein is CASSPSIGNTIYF.

The rearrangement uses TRBV20-1 and TRBJ1-1; D gene unclear. Germline lookup yields CDR1 DFQATT and CDR2 SNEGSKA (reference sequence). V was trimmed by 3 bases and J by 10 bases, leaving 18 bases between them. The CDR3 is made up of 13 amino acids. CDR3 protein: CSASIVGENAAFF. The CDR3 region has the DNA TGCAGTGCTAGTATAGTCGGGGAAAATGCAGCTTTCTTT.

The chain joins TRBV6-1 to TRBJ2-6; no firm D call. CDR1 and CDR2 from the germline V gene are MNHNS and SASEGT. The CDR3 consists of 12 residues. Trimming stripped 9 bases from V and 1 base from J, with 4 bases between. The CDR3 DNA reads as TGTGCCAGTAGGTCTGGGGCCAACGTCCTGACTTTC. Its protein is CASRSGANVLTF.

The J gene is TRBJ1-1, the V gene TRBV11-2, with D uncertain. Deletions cut 5 bases from V and 4 bases from J, with 8 bases between. CDR3 length: 12 amino acids. CDR1 and CDR2 (germline): SGHAT, FQNNGV. In nucleotides, the CDR3 is TGTGCCAGCAGCCTCCTTGTCACTGAAGCTTTCTTT. Its translation is CASSLLVTEAFF.

The CDR3 reads CASSWGRDRRINTEAFF. DNA of the CDR3: TGTGCCAGCAGCTGGGGTAGGGACAGACGGATTAACACTGAAGCTTTCTTT. This chain connects TRBV7-2 to TRBJ1-1; 7 bases agree with TRBD1. V lost 4 bases, J lost 2 bases, and 13 bases stayed unmatched. The CDR3 length is 17 residues. The germline V gene encodes CDR1 SGHTA and CDR2 FQGNSA.

This clonotype was seen only a few times. This chain joins TRBV20-1 and TRBJ2-7, with 7 bases lining up with TRBD1. The germline V gene has CDR1 DFQATT and CDR2 SNEGSKA (reference sequence). Trimming at V came to 5 bases and at J to 3 bases, leaving 7 bases not matched to a gene. This CDR3 contains 13 residues. The CDR3 DNA follows: TGCAGTGCTTGGGGACAGAACCTCTACGAGCAGTACTTC. This codes for CSAWGQNLYEQYF.

Many counts were recorded for this clonotype. The genes are TRBV3-1 and TRBJ1-2; D is undetermined. Trimming took 2 bases from V and 7 from J, leaving 17 bases between them. Germline V CDR1 and CDR2: LGHDT, YNNKEL (reference sequence). The CDR3 runs 15 residues. This chain's CDR3 is CASSQFPYKDLGYTF. CDR3 nucleotides: TGTGCCAGCAGCCAATTTCCGTACAAAGACCTTGGCTACACCTTC.

The chain uses TRBV12-3 or TRBV12-4 and TRBJ2-1, with D possibly being TRBD1 (6 bases). The CDR3 sequence is 17 residues long. Trimming pared 6 bases from V and 2 bases from J, leaving 20 bases between. The CDR3 region is CASRMTGDGIAYNEQFF. The CDR3 DNA reads as TGTGCCAGCAGGATGACAGGAGACGGTATCGCCTACAATGAGCAGTTCTTC.

CDR3 DNA: TGCGCCAGCAGGTCAGGAGCGAGCGGGACCGACAATGAGCAGTTCTTC. It codes for CASRSGASGTDNEQFF. The chain recombines TRBV5-1 with TRBJ2-1, with TRBD2 matching 7 bases. V shed 5 bases and J 5 bases; nucleotides not matched to a gene: 13. Germline CDR1 is SGHRS and CDR2 is YFSETQ. The CDR3 runs 16 residues.

This clonotype has at least ten counts. The gene calls are TRBV5-1 and TRBJ1-1; no definite D call. The V gene's germline CDR1 is SGHRS and CDR2 YFSETQ. The CDR3 totals 13 residues. With 1 base removed from V and 6 bases from J, the gap between germline ends came to 10 bases. The CDR3 nucleotides are TGCGCCAGCAGCTTGACTTCGGATGCTGAAGCTTTCTTT. Translated, it gives CASSLTSDAEAFF.

The V and J genes are TRBV6-1 and TRBJ2-1; tentatively, D is TRBD2 (6 bases). The CDR3 consists of 12 residues. CDR1 is MNHNS, CDR2 SASEGT, per germline. Trimming removed 8 bases from V and 15 bases from J, with 20 bases in between. CDR3 sequence: CASGLRMSGGFF. CDR3 nucleotide sequence: TGTGCCAGCGGTCTCAGGATGTCCGGGGGGTTCTTC.

This chain links TRBV6-1 with TRBJ1-5, with a tentative D call TRBD1 (6 bases). Germline loops: CDR1 MNHNS, CDR2 SASEGT. V lost 5 bases and J 2 bases, leaving 13 bases between the germline ends. The CDR3 sequence is 15 residues long. CDR3 sequence: CASSPQGSGNQPQHF. Written as DNA, the CDR3 is TGTGCCAGCAGTCCTCAGGGGTCGGGCAATCAGCCCCAGCATTTT.

The chain combines TRBV29-1 with TRBJ2-7; 10 positions match TRBD2. V shed 4 bases, J shed 0 bases, and the junction held 6 bases outside the gene matches. The CDR3 has 15 residues. The germline V gene encodes CDR1 SQVTM and CDR2 ANQGSEA. The CDR3 DNA follows: TGCAGCGTTGGACAACTAGCGGGGTTCTCCTACGAGCAGTACTTC. Amino acid sequence: CSVGQLAGFSYEQYF.

This rearrangement joins TRBV7-3 to TRBJ2-7, with 12 bases that match TRBD2. V trimming: 3 bases; J trimming: 1 base; junction bases outside the gene matches: 13. The CDR3 is made up of 19 amino acids. Germline loops: CDR1 SGHTA, CDR2 FQGTGA. CDR3 DNA sequence: TGTGCCAGCAGCTTTCCATCTAGCGGGAGGGCCCCCAATTCCTACGAGCAGTACTTC. It yields the protein CASSFPSSGRAPNSYEQYF.

The V gene is TRBV9, the J gene TRBJ2-7; possibly TRBD2 for D (6 bases). CDR3 length: 16 residues. CDR1 and CDR2 from the germline V gene are SGDLS and YYNGEE. V lost 4 bases, J lost 6 bases, and 23 bases lay in between. CDR3 sequence (DNA): TGTGCCAGCAGCCCACAAGGAGGAGGGCCTCACCGCGAGCAGTACTTC. This sequence encodes CASSPQGGGPHREQYF.